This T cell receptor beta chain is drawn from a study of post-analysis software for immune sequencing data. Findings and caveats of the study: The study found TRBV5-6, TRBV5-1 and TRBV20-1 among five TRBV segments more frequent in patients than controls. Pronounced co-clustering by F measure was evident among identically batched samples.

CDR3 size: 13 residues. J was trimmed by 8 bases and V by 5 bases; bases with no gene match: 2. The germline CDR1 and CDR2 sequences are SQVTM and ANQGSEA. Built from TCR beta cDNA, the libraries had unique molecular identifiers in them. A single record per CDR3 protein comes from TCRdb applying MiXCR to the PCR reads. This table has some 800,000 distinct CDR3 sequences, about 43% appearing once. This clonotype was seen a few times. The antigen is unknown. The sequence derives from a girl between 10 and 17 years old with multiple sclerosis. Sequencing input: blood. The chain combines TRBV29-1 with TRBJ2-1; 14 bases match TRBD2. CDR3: CSVRGLAGDEQFF. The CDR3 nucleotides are TGCAGCGTTCGGGGACTAGCGGGGGATGAGCAGTTCTTC.